Sequencing of this TCR beta chain was carried out in a study of PD-L1 blockade in urothelial cancer. This table comes from immunoSEQ multiplex PCR, and its TCRdb copy is limited to in-frame clones, with some not included. The table lists approximately 34,000 clones, roughly 88% of them singletons. The CDR3 is made up of 13 amino acids. Trimming took 4 bases from V and 1 from J, leaving 7 bases between them. The germline V gene encodes CDR1 KGHSH and CDR2 LQKENI. This receptor was taken from a man aged 55-75 years with urothelial cancer. The material was PBMCs, obtained around atezolizumab (anti-PD-L1) treatment. The rearrangement uses TRBV18 and TRBJ2-5, with D hard to call. CDR3 sequence: CASSRQFQETQYF. The CDR3 DNA is TGTGCCAGCTCACGTCAGTTCCAAGAGACCCAGTACTTC.